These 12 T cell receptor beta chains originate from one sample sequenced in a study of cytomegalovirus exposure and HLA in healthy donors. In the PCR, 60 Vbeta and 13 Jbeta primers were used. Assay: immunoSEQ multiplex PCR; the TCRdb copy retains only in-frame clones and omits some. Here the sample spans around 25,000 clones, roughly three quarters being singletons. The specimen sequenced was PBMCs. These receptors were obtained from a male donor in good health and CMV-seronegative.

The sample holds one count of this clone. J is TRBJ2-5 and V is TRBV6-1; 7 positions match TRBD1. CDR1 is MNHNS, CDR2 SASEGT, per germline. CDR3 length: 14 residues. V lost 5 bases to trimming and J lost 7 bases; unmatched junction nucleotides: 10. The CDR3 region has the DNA TGTGCCAGCAGTCCCCGGACAGGACAATGGACCCAGTACTTC. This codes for CASSPRTGQWTQYF.

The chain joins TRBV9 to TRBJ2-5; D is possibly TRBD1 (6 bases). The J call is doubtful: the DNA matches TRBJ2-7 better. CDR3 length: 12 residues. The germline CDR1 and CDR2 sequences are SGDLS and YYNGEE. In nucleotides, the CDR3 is TGTGCCAGCGGAAGGACAGACTACGAGCAGTACTTC. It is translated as CASGRTDYEQYF.

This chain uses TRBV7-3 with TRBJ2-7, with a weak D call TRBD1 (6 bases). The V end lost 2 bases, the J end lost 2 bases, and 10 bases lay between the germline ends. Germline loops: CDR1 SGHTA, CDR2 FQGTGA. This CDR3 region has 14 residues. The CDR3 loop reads CASSLGGRAYEQYF. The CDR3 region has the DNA TGTGCCAGCAGCTTAGGGGGCAGAGCCTACGAGCAGTACTTC.

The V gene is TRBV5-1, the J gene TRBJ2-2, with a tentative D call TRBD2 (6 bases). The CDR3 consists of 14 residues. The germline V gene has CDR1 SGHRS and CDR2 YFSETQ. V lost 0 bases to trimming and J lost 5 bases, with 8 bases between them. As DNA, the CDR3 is TGCGCCAGCAGCTTGGGGAGGGGTACCGGGGAGCTGTTTTTT. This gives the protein CASSLGRGTGELFF.

The chain's CDR3 is CASNRGDNSYEQYF. The CDR3 nucleotides read TGTGCCAGCAACAGGGGGGACAACTCCTACGAGCAGTACTTC. V and J are TRBV28 and TRBJ2-5; 8 bases match TRBD1. The DNA end lines up better with TRBJ2-7; the J call may be wrong. The CDR3 contains 14 residues. Germline values: CDR1 MDHEN, CDR2 SYDVKM.

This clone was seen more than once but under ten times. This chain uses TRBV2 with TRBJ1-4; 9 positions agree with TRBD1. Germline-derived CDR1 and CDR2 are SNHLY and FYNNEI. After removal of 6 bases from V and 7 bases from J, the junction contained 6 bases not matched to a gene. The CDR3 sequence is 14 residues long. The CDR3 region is CASSSTGGAEKLFF. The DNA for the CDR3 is TGTGCCAGCAGCTCCACAGGGGGCGCTGAAAAACTGTTTTTT. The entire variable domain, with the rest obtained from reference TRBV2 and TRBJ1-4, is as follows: EPEVTQTPSHQVTQMGQEVILRCVPISNHLYFYWYRQILGQKVEFLVSFYNNEISEKSEIFDDQFSVERPDGSNFTLKIRSTKLEDSAMYFCASSSTGGAEKLFFGSGTQLSVL.

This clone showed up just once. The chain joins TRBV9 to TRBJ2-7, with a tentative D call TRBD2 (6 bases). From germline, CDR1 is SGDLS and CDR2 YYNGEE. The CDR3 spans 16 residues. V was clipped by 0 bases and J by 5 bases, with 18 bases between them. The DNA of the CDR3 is TGTGCCAGCAGCGTAGGTAGCGGAGGTCCCTTGGACGAGCAGTACTTC. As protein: CASSVGSGGPLDEQYF.

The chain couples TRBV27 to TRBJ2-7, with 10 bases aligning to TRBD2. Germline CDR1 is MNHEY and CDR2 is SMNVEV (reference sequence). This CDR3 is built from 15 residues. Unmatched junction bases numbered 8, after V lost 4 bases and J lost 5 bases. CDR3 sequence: CASSWASGSRDEQYF. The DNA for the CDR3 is TGTGCCAGCAGTTGGGCTAGCGGGAGTAGGGACGAGCAGTACTTC.

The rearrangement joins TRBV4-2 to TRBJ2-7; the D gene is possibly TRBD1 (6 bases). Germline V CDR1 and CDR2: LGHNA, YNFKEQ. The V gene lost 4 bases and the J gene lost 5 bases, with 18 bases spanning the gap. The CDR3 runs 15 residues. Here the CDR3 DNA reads TGTGCCAGCAGCCGCTCCGGGATTAGGGACAACGAGCAGTACTTC. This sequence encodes CASSRSGIRDNEQYF.

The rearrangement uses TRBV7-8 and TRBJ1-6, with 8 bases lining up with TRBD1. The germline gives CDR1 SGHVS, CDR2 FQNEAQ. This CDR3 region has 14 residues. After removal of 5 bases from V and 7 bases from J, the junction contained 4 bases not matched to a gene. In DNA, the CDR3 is TGTGCCAGCAGCCAGGGGGCGGGGAATTCACCCCTCCACTTT. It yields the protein CASSQGAGNSPLHF.

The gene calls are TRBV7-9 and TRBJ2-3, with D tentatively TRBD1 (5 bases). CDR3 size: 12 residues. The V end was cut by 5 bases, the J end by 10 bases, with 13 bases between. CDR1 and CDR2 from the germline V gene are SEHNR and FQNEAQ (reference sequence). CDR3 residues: CASSVGQGSQYF. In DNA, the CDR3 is TGTGCCAGCAGCGTAGGGCAGGGATCGCAGTATTTT.

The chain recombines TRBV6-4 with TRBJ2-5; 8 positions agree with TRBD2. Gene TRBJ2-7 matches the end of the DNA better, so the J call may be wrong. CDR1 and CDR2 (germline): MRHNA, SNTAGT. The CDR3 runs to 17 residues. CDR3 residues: CASSDPHRSGSPYEQYF. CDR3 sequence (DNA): TGTGCCAGCAGTGACCCCCACCGGAGCGGGAGCCCCTACGAGCAGTACTTC.